The 15 T cell receptor beta chains below were found in one sample sequenced in a study of blood T cell repertoires in COVID-19. Some clones are missing from TCRdb's copy, which holds only in-frame ones; the method was immunoSEQ multiplex PCR. This sample yields about 150,000 clones, of which roughly nine tenths are seen a single time; 2% to 3% belongs to the top ten. The material sequenced was peripheral blood. The receptors derive from a woman aged 70-85 years with acute or convalescent COVID-19.

In this sample, this clone turned up once. V usage is TRBV2 and J usage is TRBJ2-5, with D perhaps matching TRBD1 (5 bases). The germline V gene encodes CDR1 SNHLY and CDR2 FYNNEI. The CDR3 totals 16 residues. Trimming cost V 7 bases and J 4 bases, with 22 bases left between them. The CDR3: CASKLTRVGVAETQYF. The CDR3 region has the DNA TGTGCCAGCAAGCTTACCAGGGTCGGCGTGGCAGAGACCCAGTACTTC.

This clone appeared once. V is TRBV11-2 and J is TRBJ1-2; D is ambiguous. CDR3 length equals 13 residues. The V end was cut by 3 bases, the J end by 8 bases, with 13 bases between. Germline CDR1 SGHAT, CDR2 FQNNGV. This CDR3 is CASSFSGSEGYTF. The CDR3, as DNA: TGTGCCAGCAGCTTCTCCGGGTCCGAGGGCTACACCTTC.

DNA for the CDR3: TGTGCCAGCAGCCCTTGGACAGATTTCTATGGCTACACCTTC. Protein product: CASSPWTDFYGYTF. V and J are TRBV7-8 and TRBJ1-2; D perhaps matches TRBD1 (6 bases). V lost 5 bases to trimming and J lost 4 bases, with 14 bases between them. Germline assignment: CDR1 SGHVS and CDR2 FQNEAQ. The CDR3 has 14 amino acids.

This chain joins TRBV6-6 and TRBJ1-5, with a weak D call TRBD1 (5 bases). This CDR3 has 15 residues. Between the trimmed V and J ends, which lost 2 bases and 4 bases, there was a span of 12 bases. From germline, CDR1 is MNHNY and CDR2 SVGAGI (reference sequence). The CDR3 region has the DNA TGTGCCAGCAGTTACGAAGGGGCCCTTAATCAGCCCCAGCATTTT. Its translation is CASSYEGALNQPQHF.

CDR3 sequence (DNA): TGTGCCAGCAGTTTACCCGGGGGATGGGACTATGGCTACACCTTC. It is translated as CASSLPGGWDYGYTF. V gene TRBV28 combines with J gene TRBJ1-2; D perhaps matches TRBD1 (5 bases). V gave up 2 bases and J gave up 3 bases, with 13 bases separating them. CDR1 and CDR2 from the germline V gene are MDHEN and SYDVKM. The CDR3 consists of 15 residues.

The chain recombines TRBV14 with TRBJ1-2, with D uncertain. Germline V gives CDR1 SGHDN, CDR2 FVKESK. This CDR3 region has 14 residues. V was pared by 1 base and J by 1 base, with 7 bases between. DNA for the CDR3: TGTGCCAGCAGCCAAGTTCCCAGTAACTATGGCTACACCTTC. Protein: CASSQVPSNYGYTF.

V usage is TRBV19 and J usage is TRBJ2-5; 8 bases are a match to TRBD1. V was clipped by 7 bases and J by 1 base; unmatched bases: 5. Germline values: CDR1 LNHDA, CDR2 SQIVND (reference sequence). The CDR3 has 14 amino acids. In nucleotides, the CDR3 is TGTGCCAGTAACCCCGGGACAGGCCAAGAGACCCAGTACTTC. Amino acids: CASNPGTGQETQYF.

The J gene is TRBJ2-5, the V gene TRBV5-1; D may be TRBD2 (6 bases). V was pared by 0 bases and J by 5 bases, with 11 bases between. Germline lookup yields CDR1 SGHRS and CDR2 YFSETQ. This CDR3 is built from 14 residues. In nucleotides, the CDR3 is TGCGCCAGCAGCTTGGCGGTAGGGAGGGAGACCCAGTACTTC. Its translation: CASSLAVGRETQYF.

This clone has more than one count but fewer than ten. CDR3 sequence reads: CASSSEDDPGELFF. The DNA for the CDR3 is TGCGCCAGCAGCTCTGAGGATGACCCCGGGGAGCTGTTTTTT. V gene TRBV5-1 combines with J gene TRBJ2-2, with D unclear. Germline CDR1 and CDR2: SGHRS and YFSETQ. The CDR3 loop spans 14 amino acids. Between the trimmed V and J ends, which lost 3 bases and 6 bases, there was a span of 12 bases.

This chain uses TRBV20-1 with TRBJ1-4; D is undetermined. This CDR3 comprises 13 residues. Trimming pared 3 bases from V and 2 bases from J, leaving 7 bases between. CDR1 is DFQATT and CDR2 is SNEGSKA in the germline V gene (reference sequence). The CDR3 DNA reads as TGCAGTGCTAGTCAGTCTACTAATGAAAAACTGTTTTTT. As protein: CSASQSTNEKLFF.

This clone was found once. The gene calls are TRBV18 and TRBJ2-7; D call uncertain. The germline V gene encodes CDR1 KGHSH and CDR2 LQKENI. Trimming shortened V by 2 bases and J by 3 bases, and 8 bases separated the two germline ends. The CDR3 totals 13 residues. The CDR3 nucleotides are TGTGCCAGCTCACCATTGGCAATCTACGAGCAGTACGTC. It translates to CASSPLAIYEQYV.

The V call is TRBV15, the J call TRBJ1-2; D not certain. The germline V gene encodes CDR1 LNHNV and CDR2 YYDKDF (reference sequence). The CDR3 totals 13 residues. Trimming pared 8 bases from V and 4 bases from J, leaving 14 bases between. The CDR3 region is CATSRGLGYGYTF. CDR3 DNA: TGTGCCACCTCTCGGGGTTTGGGCTATGGCTACACCTTC. Complete variable domain (other parts from reference TRBV15 and TRBJ1-2): DAMVIQNPRYQVTQFGKPVTLSCSQTLNHNVMYWYQQKSSQAPKLLFHYYDKDFNNEADTPDNFQSRRPNTSFCFLDIRSPGLGDTAMYLCATSRGLGYGYTFGSGTRLTVV.

The chain employs TRBV27 and TRBJ1-1; D may be TRBD1 (5 bases). The CDR3 consists of 15 residues. V lost 5 bases and J 1 base, leaving 14 bases between the germline ends. Germline lookup yields CDR1 MNHEY and CDR2 SMNVEV (reference sequence). Here the CDR3 reads CASSLRAGRNTEAFF. CDR3 bases: TGTGCCAGCAGTCTAAGGGCAGGGCGGAACACTGAAGCTTTCTTT.

The chain uses TRBV7-6 and TRBJ1-3; maybe TRBD1 (5 bases). This CDR3 contains 15 residues. Trimming left V 2 bases short and J 3 bases short, with 11 bases between. The germline V gene has CDR1 SGHVS and CDR2 FNYEAQ. CDR3 sequence reads: CASSLTTDSGNTIYF. As DNA, the CDR3 is TGTGCCAGCAGCTTAACGACAGATAGTGGAAACACCATATATTTT.

This clone was seen only once. V and J are TRBV6-2 or TRBV6-3 and TRBJ1-3; D call uncertain. Trimming removed 3 bases from V and 1 base from J, with 13 bases in between. Germline CDR1 and CDR2: MNHEY and SVGEGT. CDR3 size: 16 residues. CDR3 sequence (DNA): TGTGCCAGCAGTTATGATGCCCTACCATCTGGAAACACCATATATTTT. The encoded protein is CASSYDALPSGNTIYF.